Below, 14 T cell receptor beta chains from the same sample are listed, as sequenced in a study of shared clonotypes between healthy human individuals (dated by TCRdb to 2019 to 2021). For the CD8 naive samples, CD45RO-negative cells were positively selected for CCR7, yielding a CD45RA+CCR7+ population from which TemRA cells were excluded. To prepare the library, the immunoSEQ multiplex PCR assay was applied. TCRdb obtained this table from immuneACCESS and retained in-frame rearrangements with V and J assigned. These tables miss some clones; where compared with another copy, unresolved V genes account for less than half of the shortfall, and the remainder is unexplained. This sample holds fewer than 800,000 clones; about 91% were observed only once. The ten largest account for nearly 25% of the sample. The material sequenced was naive CD8+ T cells sorted from blood. Per the publication, the cell subset or site label means: CD45RA+CCR7+. These receptors came from a man aged 25-45 years in good health.

About this clone itself: Other DNA sequences in the sample encode the same CDR3. CDR3 amino acids: CASSLTGSFYEQYF. The CDR3, as DNA: TGTGCCAGCAGTTTGACCGGGAGTTTTTACGAGCAGTACTTC. The chain carries TRBV27 and TRBJ2-7, with a possible D match to TRBD2 (6 bases). V lost 3 bases, J lost 4 bases, and 13 bases lay in between. CDR1 is MNHEY, CDR2 SMNVEV, per germline (reference sequence). The CDR3 extends over 14 amino acids.

The chain carries TRBV10-1 and TRBJ2-5; possible D gene TRBD1, 7 bases. The CDR3 totals 15 residues. V was cut by 2 bases and J by 5 bases, with 15 bases left in between. CDR1 is WNHNN, CDR2 SYGVQD, per germline (reference sequence). For the CDR3, the DNA is TGCGCCAGCAGTGAGGGCAGGGGGGTTTGGGAGACCCAGTACTTC. Protein: CASSEGRGVWETQYF.

This chain uses TRBV9 with TRBJ2-7; 8 bases fit TRBD1. Trimming removed 3 bases from V and 6 bases from J; junction bases left unmatched: 8. Germline V gene sequence: CDR1 SGDLS, CDR2 YYNGEE. This CDR3 spans 14 amino acids. The DNA for the CDR3 is TGTGCCAGCAGCGCGGGATCGACAGGGGCCGAGCAGTACTTC. Translated: CASSAGSTGAEQYF.

The chain has TRBV9 and TRBJ2-2; 9 nucleotides line up with TRBD2. This CDR3 region has 17 residues. Germline V lookup: CDR1 SGDLS, CDR2 YYNGEE. J was trimmed by 0 bases and V by 1 base; bases with no gene match: 4. This chain's CDR3 is CASSVFAGGANTGELFF. CDR3 sequence (DNA): TGTGCCAGCAGCGTATTTGCGGGAGGGGCGAACACCGGGGAGCTGTTTTTT.

The rearrangement links TRBV30 to TRBJ2-1; 14 bases are a match to TRBD2. The CDR3 is 13 amino acids. Germline V gives CDR1 GTSNPN, CDR2 SVGIG (reference sequence). Losses at the gene ends were 8 bases for V and 5 bases for J; bases not matched to a gene: 2. CDR3 residues: CAGTSGSNNEQFF. CDR3 nucleotides: TGTGCCGGGACTAGCGGGAGCAACAATGAGCAGTTCTTC.

Worth noting for this clone: At one end, the junction sequence differs from germline, possibly due to a read error. This chain links TRBV23-1 with TRBJ2-7, with D possibly TRBD1 on 6 matching bases. TRBV23-1 carries the ORF label, with uncertain function. The CDR3 runs to 14 residues. The CDR3 DNA follows: TGCGCCAGCAGGGACAGCCCTAGCTCCTACGGGCAGTACTTC. Translated, it gives CASRDSPSSYGQYF.

The V gene is TRBV19, the J gene TRBJ2-7; 12 bases are a match to TRBD2. The CDR3 runs to 15 residues. J lost 2 bases, V lost 3 bases, and 2 bases had no gene match. Germline CDR1 and CDR2: LNHDA and SQIVND (reference sequence). The CDR3 protein is CASSMRTSGAYEQYF. The DNA of the CDR3 is TGTGCCAGTAGTATGAGGACTAGCGGGGCCTACGAGCAGTACTTC.

This clone was found once. The chain is built from TRBV13 and TRBJ2-3; D uncertain. V was trimmed by 1 base and J by 0 bases, leaving 5 bases between them. CDR1 is PRHDT and CDR2 is FYEKMQ in the germline V gene (reference sequence). The CDR3 consists of 14 residues. CDR3 DNA: TGTGCCAGCAGCTTAGTAGGGAGCACAGATACGCAGTATTTT. Amino acid sequence: CASSLVGSTDTQYF.

The rearrangement uses TRBV28 and TRBJ2-7; 7 bases map to TRBD2. Trimming removed 3 bases from V and 4 bases from J; junction bases left unmatched: 9. The CDR3 extends over 15 amino acids. CDR1 MDHEN and CDR2 SYDVKM come from the germline V gene. CDR3 residues: CASSFAAWEGYEQYF. In DNA form, the CDR3 reads TGTGCCAGCAGTTTCGCGGCCTGGGAGGGTTACGAGCAGTACTTC.

V usage is TRBV7-9 and J usage is TRBJ1-2; D remains unclear. CDR1 and CDR2 (germline): SEHNR, FQNEAQ (reference sequence). The V and J ends lost 0 bases and 6 bases respectively, with 8 bases between them. The CDR3 runs to 13 residues. The CDR3 sequence is CASSLALLDGYTF. The CDR3 DNA reads TGTGCCAGCAGCTTAGCACTCCTAGATGGCTACACCTTC.

The genes are TRBV7-9 and TRBJ2-7, with 11 bases matching TRBD2. Losses at the gene ends were 5 bases for V and 3 bases for J; bases not matched to a gene: 6. The length of the CDR3 is 15 residues. Germline CDR1 and CDR2: SEHNR and FQNEAQ (reference sequence). The CDR3 DNA reads as TGTGCCAGCAGCCCTAGCGGGGGGAGGCTCTACGAGCAGTACTTC. Translating it yields CASSPSGGRLYEQYF.

The count of this clone is one. The CDR3 sequence is CASSSTGTGGYGSYEQYF. The DNA for the CDR3 is TGTGCCAGCAGCTCAACCGGGACAGGAGGTTATGGGTCCTACGAGCAGTACTTC. This chain joins TRBV7-6 and TRBJ2-7, with 8 positions matching TRBD1. The CDR3 totals 18 residues. Germline assignment: CDR1 SGHVS and CDR2 FNYEAQ. V trimming: 4 bases; J trimming: 1 base; junction bases outside the gene matches: 15.

The CDR3 nucleotides read TGTGCCAGCAGCTTACGCGGGGGGCGGGATGAGCAGTTCTTC. This encodes CASSLRGGRDEQFF. The chain combines TRBV7-9 with TRBJ2-1; TRBD2 aligns across 8 bases. CDR1 is SEHNR, CDR2 FQNEAQ, per germline (reference sequence). The CDR3 contains 14 residues. Trimming at V came to 2 bases and at J to 8 bases, leaving 5 bases not matched to a gene.

CDR3 amino acids: CASSLPKTGFYGYTF. The CDR3 DNA is TGTGCCAGCAGCTTGCCTAAGACAGGGTTCTATGGCTACACCTTC. This chain uses TRBV5-8 with TRBJ1-2, with TRBD1 matching 7 bases. The CDR3 loop spans 15 amino acids. J was trimmed by 4 bases and V by 1 base; bases with no gene match: 7. Germline values: CDR1 SGHTS, CDR2 YDEGEE.